The 13 T cell receptor beta chains reported below all come from one sample, sequenced in a study of blood T cell repertoires in COVID-19. The protocol was immunoSEQ multiplex PCR, while the TCRdb copy is restricted to in-frame clones and leaves out a portion. Altogether 200,000 to 300,000 clones are present, approximately 91% being singletons, with the ten largest covering 0.65% to 0.8%. Sequenced sample: peripheral blood. These TCRs come from a human donor in a cohort sampled during active COVID-19.

The chain recombines TRBV6-6 with TRBJ2-3; 7 positions agree with TRBD1. The CDR3 runs 20 residues. V dropped 6 bases and J dropped 2; count of bases not matched to a gene: 23. Germline CDR1 MNHNY, CDR2 SVGAGI (reference sequence). CDR3 region: CASSLTRDSPQIRTTDTQYF. For the CDR3, the DNA is TGTGCCAGCAGCTTAACACGGGACAGTCCACAGATACGCACCACAGATACGCAGTATTTT.

The chain couples TRBV4-3 to TRBJ1-1; no clear D gene. The CDR3 sequence is 13 residues long. With 1 base removed from V and 4 bases from J, the gap between germline ends came to 7 bases. Looked up from germline, CDR1 is LGHNA and CDR2 is YSLEER. CDR3 sequence: CASSQGLSTEAFF. As DNA, the CDR3 is TGCGCCAGCAGCCAAGGTCTTAGCACTGAAGCTTTCTTT.

V is TRBV6-2 or TRBV6-3 and J is TRBJ1-1; D remains unclear. Germline CDR1 reads MNHEY; CDR2 reads SVGEGT. The CDR3 has 14 residues. V lost 0 bases to trimming and J lost 5 bases, with 10 bases between them. The CDR3 DNA follows: TGTGCCAGCAGTTACTCTGGCAGACTGACTGAAGCTTTCTTT. Protein product: CASSYSGRLTEAFF.

This chain links TRBV20-1 with TRBJ2-1; weak D call: TRBD2 (6 bases). The ends were cut back, 3 bases at V and 9 bases at J, with 24 bases in the middle. CDR1 is DFQATT, CDR2 SNEGSKA, per germline (reference sequence). There are 16 residues in the CDR3. This chain's CDR3 is CSASHPIAAHGVEQFF. DNA of the CDR3: TGCAGTGCTAGTCATCCCATAGCGGCTCATGGGGTTGAGCAGTTCTTC.

This clone was counted between two and nine times. This chain joins TRBV19 and TRBJ1-2, with D maybe TRBD1 (5 bases). Trimming took 1 base from V and 4 from J, leaving 7 bases between them. There are 13 residues in the CDR3. Germline assignment: CDR1 LNHDA and CDR2 SQIVND (reference sequence). CDR3 bases: TGTGCCAGTAGTATAGCCGGGGGCTATGGCTACACCTTC. Translated: CASSIAGGYGYTF.

The V and J genes are TRBV10-3 and TRBJ1-4; TRBD1 aligns across 7 bases. The germline gives CDR1 ENHRY, CDR2 SYGVKD. Trimming took 0 bases from V and 8 from J; bases not matched to a gene: 6. There are 15 residues in the CDR3. CDR3 residues: CAISESRDSGEKLFF. The CDR3 nucleotides read TGTGCCATCAGTGAGTCACGGGACAGCGGGGAAAAACTGTTTTTT.

This chain joins TRBV24-1 and TRBJ1-5; TRBD1 aligns across 7 bases. CDR1 is KGHDR, CDR2 SFDVKD, per germline. With V trimmed by 5 bases and J by 6 bases, 6 bases remained unmatched. The CDR3 is 14 amino acids. CDR3 nucleotide sequence: TGTGCCACCAGTGCCCCGGGACAGCCTCAGCCCCAGCATTTT. Its protein is CATSAPGQPQPQHF.

The CDR3 reads CASSQYRQASGNTIYF. In DNA form, the CDR3 reads TGTGCCAGCAGCCAATATAGGCAGGCCTCTGGAAACACCATATATTTT. This rearrangement joins TRBV4-2 to TRBJ1-3, with D unresolved. The germline CDR1 and CDR2 sequences are LGHNA and YNFKEQ. The CDR3 extends over 16 amino acids. V dropped 2 bases and J dropped 0 bases, with 11 bases sitting between them.

The chain has TRBV27 and TRBJ1-2, with TRBD1 as a possible D gene (5 bases). The V end lost 5 bases, the J end lost 3 bases, and 10 bases lay between the germline ends. The CDR3 loop spans 13 amino acids. Germline V CDR1 and CDR2: MNHEY, SMNVEV (reference sequence). The CDR3 spells CASSPDRYYGYTF. The CDR3 DNA follows: TGTGCCAGCAGTCCAGACAGATACTATGGCTACACCTTC.

The DNA of the CDR3 is TGTGCCAGCAGCCCTCGGTCCCCTGGAAACACCATATATTTT. This translates into CASSPRSPGNTIYF. The chain recombines TRBV9 with TRBJ1-3; D call uncertain. Germline lookup yields CDR1 SGDLS and CDR2 YYNGEE. The CDR3 extends over 14 amino acids. V was clipped by 4 bases and J by 2 bases, with 10 bases between them.

This clone was found once. The chain employs TRBV3-1 (or the pseudogene TRBV3-2) and TRBJ2-7, with TRBD1 identical over 8 bases. From germline, CDR1 is LGHDT and CDR2 YNNKEL (reference sequence). V trimming: 0 bases; J trimming: 6 bases; junction bases outside the gene matches: 10. The CDR3 length is 16 residues. The CDR3 is CASSQDPQGAMGEQYF. CDR3 DNA: TGTGCCAGCAGCCAAGATCCCCAGGGGGCTATGGGCGAGCAGTACTTC.

The V and J genes are TRBV19 and TRBJ1-1; D uncertain. Trimming shortened V by 1 base and J by 0 bases, and 15 bases separated the two germline ends. In germline, CDR1 is LNHDA, CDR2 SQIVND (reference sequence). The CDR3 length is 17 residues. The CDR3 spells CASSIGRGAGLNTEAFF. As DNA, the CDR3 is TGTGCCAGTAGTATAGGGCGGGGAGCCGGTCTGAACACTGAAGCTTTCTTT.

J is TRBJ2-7 and V is TRBV21-1; TRBD2, the D gene given by the table, was not confirmed from the DNA. TRBV21-1 is reported as a pseudogene. The length of the CDR3 is 13 residues. Written as DNA, the CDR3 is TGTGCCAGCAGCGGGTCGATTAGCGGGAGGTCTTCCTTC. Translated: CASSGSISGRSSF.